This entry features one T cell receptor (beta chain) sequence. What it binds is not known. This entry belongs to a study of cytomegalovirus exposure and HLA in healthy donors. Study observations and caveats: Across donors, presence/absence analyses took sequencing depth to be roughly uniform. For most TCR sequences rarity was the rule, although some public TCRs occurred in many donors. In a later analysis, most CMV-associated TCR beta chains appeared HLA-restricted.

In the PCR, 60 Vbeta and 13 Jbeta primers were used. The protocol was immunoSEQ multiplex PCR, while the TCRdb copy is restricted to in-frame clones and leaves out a portion. The table includes 130,000 or so clones, less than 80% detected once. The sequence was collected from a female donor in good health and CMV-seropositive. Sequencing was carried out using PBMCs.

The DNA of the CDR3 is TGTGCCAGCAGCTTGGGGCAGGGGGCAGTCTACGAGCAGTACTTC. This sequence encodes CASSLGQGAVYEQYF. This chain uses TRBV5-5 with TRBJ2-7; 8 bases agree with TRBD1. Germline CDR1 and CDR2: SGHKS and YYEKEE (reference sequence). J was trimmed by 3 bases and V by 0 bases; bases with no gene match: 5. This CDR3 is built from 15 residues.